These 28 T cell receptor beta chains were all obtained from the same sample, sequenced in a study of monozygotic twins with inflammatory bowel disease. Reanalyzing the 5' RACE reads, TCRdb keeps one entry per CDR3 protein, without DNA. The sample includes some 330,000 distinct CDR3 sequences. The specimen sequenced was blood. The receptors come from a human donor with ulcerative colitis or Crohn's disease, or a healthy co-twin of an affected twin (not recorded which).

V gene TRBV7-2 combines with J gene TRBJ2-7. The CDR3 sequence is 11 residues long. The germline V gene has CDR1 SGHTA and CDR2 FQGNSA. CDR3 protein: CASSDRYEQYF.

The rearrangement uses TRBV12-3 or TRBV12-4 and TRBJ1-1; TCRdb returns TRBD1, unconfirmable since there is no DNA. The CDR3 has 14 amino acids. This CDR3 reads CASSFRTMNTEAFF.

The J gene is TRBJ1-1, the V gene TRBV7-2; with no DNA, the TCRdb D assignment of TRBD1 cannot be verified. Germline-derived CDR1 and CDR2 are SGHTA and FQGNSA. The CDR3 covers 16 residues. The CDR3 is CASSSTGTTLNTEAFF.

The chain is built from TRBV7-2 and TRBJ2-3. The CDR3 has 14 amino acids. Germline-derived CDR1 and CDR2 are SGHTA and FQGNSA. This chain's CDR3 is CASSPMGAQDTQYF.

The chain links TRBV20-1 to TRBJ2-5; TCRdb names TRBD2, which stays unverified in the absence of DNA. Germline V gene sequence: CDR1 DFQATT, CDR2 SNEGSKA (reference sequence). This CDR3 spans 15 amino acids. CDR3 amino acids: CSAREGVYPQETQYF.

CDR3 amino acids: CAWERPGLASVKNIQYF. V gene TRBV30 combines with J gene TRBJ2-4; checking the TCRdb D call of TRBD2 is not possible without DNA. The CDR3 runs 17 residues. The germline CDR1 and CDR2 sequences are GTSNPN and SVGIG (reference sequence).

V and J are TRBV27 and TRBJ2-3; TCRdb selects TRBD1, and the lack of DNA leaves this call unchecked. Germline assignment: CDR1 MNHEY and CDR2 SMNVEV (reference sequence). CDR3 length equals 14 residues. The CDR3 sequence: CASRRGRSGDTQYF.

V gene TRBV10-3 combines with J gene TRBJ1-6. CDR1 is ENHRY, CDR2 SYGVKD, per germline. This CDR3 is 14 amino acids long. CDR3 residues: CAISDEGRNSPLHF.

The CDR3 spells CSARDRRAGGVGELFF. V and J are TRBV20-1 and TRBJ2-2; with no DNA, the TCRdb D assignment of TRBD2 cannot be verified. CDR3 length: 16 residues. Germline-derived CDR1 and CDR2 are DFQATT and SNEGSKA (reference sequence).

The rearrangement uses TRBV24-1 and TRBJ2-1; TCRdb's D gene call, TRBD1, goes unchecked for lack of DNA. The length of the CDR3 is 15 residues. Germline loops: CDR1 KGHDR, CDR2 SFDVKD. CDR3 protein: CATSDLGTGDAEQFF.

The genes are TRBV30 and TRBJ2-1. Germline values: CDR1 GTSNPN, CDR2 SVGIG (reference sequence). The CDR3 loop spans 14 amino acids. This chain's CDR3 is CAWIHRGSYNEQFF.

V usage is TRBV7-9 and J usage is TRBJ2-6; there is no DNA to check the TCRdb D call of TRBD2. Germline V gene sequence: CDR1 SEHNR, CDR2 FQNEAQ (reference sequence). The CDR3 is 14 amino acids. The CDR3 is CASSLRTGPSVLTF.

CDR3 protein: CASSGDTDTQYF. V is TRBV9 and J is TRBJ2-3. The V gene's germline CDR1 is SGDLS and CDR2 YYNGEE. The CDR3 totals 12 residues.

CDR3 in amino acids: CASSPRGQVADTQYF. The chain couples TRBV7-9 to TRBJ2-3; TCRdb indicates TRBD1, and absent DNA this call remains unverified. This CDR3 is 15 amino acids long. Looked up from germline, CDR1 is SEHNR and CDR2 is FQNEAQ (reference sequence).

The chain uses TRBV5-6 and TRBJ2-1; TCRdb lists TRBD1, though no DNA is available to test this call. Germline V gives CDR1 SGHDT, CDR2 YYEEEE. The CDR3 covers 15 residues. CDR3: CASSHTRTVFNEQFF.

The V gene is TRBV4-3, the J gene TRBJ2-7; the TCRdb call, TRBD1, lacks DNA for checking. The CDR3 runs to 16 residues. The germline CDR1 and CDR2 sequences are LGHNA and YSLEER. CDR3 protein: CASSQAQQGTSYEQYF.

V and J are TRBV9 and TRBJ2-6. CDR3 size: 16 residues. Germline CDR1 and CDR2: SGDLS and YYNGEE. The CDR3 loop is CASSVGGSSGANVLTF.

The J gene is TRBJ2-3, the V gene TRBV15; TCRdb reports TRBD1, a call that lacks DNA to check it against. Germline lookup yields CDR1 LNHNV and CDR2 YYDKDF (reference sequence). The CDR3 runs to 16 residues. The CDR3 sequence: CATSTGQPGTTDTQYF.

The chain couples TRBV6-5 to TRBJ2-7; TCRdb's D call, TRBD1, is unchecked because there is no DNA. The germline gives CDR1 MNHEY, CDR2 SVGAGI. This CDR3 region has 14 residues. CDR3: CASRPTGETYEQYF.

This chain joins TRBV20-1 and TRBJ2-7. The CDR3 runs 14 residues. The germline gives CDR1 DFQATT, CDR2 SNEGSKA (reference sequence). CDR3 protein: CSARATPSVWEQYF.

The CDR3 loop is CASSTSTVTLTDTQYF. The chain links TRBV28 to TRBJ2-3; the TCRdb D gene call, TRBD1, has no DNA to confirm it. Germline V CDR1 and CDR2: MDHEN, SYDVKM. The CDR3 contains 16 residues.

The rearrangement links TRBV14 to TRBJ2-1; TCRdb returns TRBD1, unconfirmable since there is no DNA. This CDR3 has 16 amino acids. Germline V gene data show CDR1 as SGHDN and CDR2 as FVKESK. The CDR3: CASSHWGTGNVDEQFF.

The chain has TRBV7-8 and TRBJ2-2; the TRBD1 assignment by TCRdb is unverifiable without DNA. CDR1 SGHVS and CDR2 FQNEAQ come from the germline V gene. The CDR3 has 16 residues. CDR3 protein: CASSQRTGMGTGELFF.

The chain employs TRBV30 and TRBJ2-3. From germline, CDR1 is GTSNPN and CDR2 SVGIG (reference sequence). The CDR3 sequence is 12 residues long. The CDR3 is CAWTWGTDTQYF.

The chain uses TRBV4-1 and TRBJ2-6; there is no DNA to check the TCRdb D call of TRBD1. This CDR3 comprises 21 residues. Per germline, CDR1 MGHRA and CDR2 YSYEKL. The CDR3 protein is CASSQDRLQVQAPSGANVLTF.

This chain connects TRBV7-6 to TRBJ2-7; TCRdb lists TRBD1, though no DNA is available to test this call. The germline V gene encodes CDR1 SGHVS and CDR2 FNYEAQ. The length of the CDR3 is 16 residues. The CDR3 sequence is CASSPSRGQAGYEQYF.

J is TRBJ1-5 and V is TRBV12-3 or TRBV12-4; TCRdb's D gene call, TRBD1, goes unchecked for lack of DNA. CDR3 size: 16 residues. CDR3 protein: CASSTWTGHSNQPQHF.

The chain has TRBV6-1 and TRBJ2-3; no DNA is available, so the TRBD1 call from TCRdb remains unchecked. The CDR3 totals 16 residues. Germline lookup yields CDR1 MNHNS and CDR2 SASEGT. The CDR3 region is CASSPGRGARTDTQYF.